The source of this T cell receptor (beta chain) is a study of T cell repertoires in cytomegalovirus infection. This clonotype was counted only a few times. The target antigen is unknown. TCRdb independently ran MiXCR on the reads; one entry per CDR3 protein. The repertoire has about 920,000 distinct CDR3 sequences, approximately 31% of them found once; the top ten carry roughly 13%. The CDR3 has 12 amino acids. The V end was cut by 6 bases, the J end by 4 bases, with 13 bases between. The germline V gene encodes CDR1 DFQATT and CDR2 SNEGSKA (reference sequence). The source material was cultured CD8+ T cells from PBMCs, sampled from culture after CMV antigen stimulation. The clonotype comes from a human donor in good health (CMV status not recorded). Some clones in this sample may be carry-over from other donors' samples. The V gene is TRBV20-1, the J gene TRBJ2-7; D tentatively fits TRBD1 or TRBD2 (5 bases each). CDR3 bases: TGCAGTGCGACCGGGACGATGTACGAGCAGTACTTC. It codes for CSATGTMYEQYF.